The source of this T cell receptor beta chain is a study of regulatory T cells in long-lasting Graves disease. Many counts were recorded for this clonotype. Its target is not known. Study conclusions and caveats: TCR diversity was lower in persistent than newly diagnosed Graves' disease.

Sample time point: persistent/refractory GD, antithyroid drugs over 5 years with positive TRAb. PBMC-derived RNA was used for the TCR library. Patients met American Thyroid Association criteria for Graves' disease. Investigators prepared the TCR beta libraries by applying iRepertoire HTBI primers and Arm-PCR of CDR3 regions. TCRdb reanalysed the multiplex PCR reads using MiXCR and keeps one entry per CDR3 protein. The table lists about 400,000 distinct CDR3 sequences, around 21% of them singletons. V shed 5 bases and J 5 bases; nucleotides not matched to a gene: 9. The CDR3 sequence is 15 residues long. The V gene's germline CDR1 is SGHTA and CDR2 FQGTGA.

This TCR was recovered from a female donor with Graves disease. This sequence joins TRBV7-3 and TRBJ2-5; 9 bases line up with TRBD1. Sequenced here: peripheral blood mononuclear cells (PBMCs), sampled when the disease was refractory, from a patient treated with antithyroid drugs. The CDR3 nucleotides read TGTGCCAGCAGCCTTTCCGGGACAGGGTTGGAGACCCAGTACTTC. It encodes CASSLSGTGLETQYF. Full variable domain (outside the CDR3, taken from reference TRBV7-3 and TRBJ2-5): GAGVSQTPSNKVTEKGKYVELRCDPISGHTALYWYRQSLGQGPEFLIYFQGTGAADDSGLPNDRFFAVRPEGSVSTLKIQRTERGDSAVYLCASSLSGTGLETQYFGPGTRLLVL.